A selection of T cell receptor beta chains follows, all from one sample in a study of blood T cell repertoires in COVID-19. TCRdb's copy holds only in-frame clones and misses some; the assay was immunoSEQ multiplex PCR. This table has over 200,000 clones, approximately 86% appearing once. The sample consisted of peripheral blood. The receptor set was obtained from a woman aged 25 to 39 with acute or convalescent COVID-19. Both conserved end residues are part of each CDR3. The D gene is left open where the match is weak. A row's size may be missing; if present it is once, few, many or a size class.

clone_size,j_call,d_call,v_call,cdr3_nt,cdr3_aa
.,TRBJ1-5,.,TRBV6-2/TRBV6-3,TGTGCCAGCAGTTACCCGAACAGGGCTCGCAATCAGCCCCAGCATTTT,CASSYPNRARNQPQHF
few,TRBJ2-7,.,TRBV19,TGTGCCAGTAGTATTGGCTATTCGGGGGAGCAGTACTTC,CASSIGYSGEQYF
.,TRBJ1-1,.,TRBV24-1,TGTGCCACCAATCGGACGGCAAGGGGGAACACTGAAGCTTTCTTT,CATNRTARGNTEAFF
.,TRBJ1-5,.,TRBV6-5,TGTGCCAGCAGTTACTCTTCAGGGATGAATCAGCCCCAGCATTTT,CASSYSSGMNQPQHF
.,TRBJ2-2,.,TRBV6-1,TGTGCCAGCAGTGAGAGGGATCGATTCACCGGGGAGCTGTTTTTT,CASSERDRFTGELFF
.,TRBJ2-2,TRBD1,TRBV23-1,TGCGCCAGCAGTCATACAGGGGGCGCAGGTCCCGGCACCGGGGAGCTGTTTTTT,CASSHTGGAGPGTGELFF
.,TRBJ2-2,.,TRBV7-7,TGTGCCAGCAGCTCCTCCCCCGGACACAACACCGGGGAGCTGTTTTTT,CASSSSPGHNTGELFF
.,TRBJ2-2,.,TRBV2,TGTGCCAGCAGGGTCCCCCCCGGGACCGGGGAGCTGTTTTTT,CASRVPPGTGELFF
.,TRBJ2-3,TRBD2,TRBV11-3,TGTGCCAGCAGCCAAGCGGGAGGATCCACAGATACGCAGTATTTT,CASSQAGGSTDTQYF
.,TRBJ2-1,TRBD2,TRBV19,TGTGCCAGTAGCCGGGGACTAGCGGGAGCTCGGTCCTACAATGAGCAGTTCTTC,CASSRGLAGARSYNEQFF
.,TRBJ1-2,TRBD1,TRBV6-5,TGTGCCAGCAGCCGGGACAGGGGGCCTGGCTACACCTTC,CASSRDRGPGYTF
once,TRBJ2-7,TRBD2,TRBV5-6,TGTGCCAGCAGCACCGGACTAGCGGGAGCTTTGTCCGTGATCTACGAGCAGTACTTC,CASSTGLAGALSVIYEQYF
.,TRBJ2-1,.,TRBV27,TGTGCCAGCAGTTCCATTCCCGGACTACAGTACAACAATGAGCAGTTCTTC,CASSSIPGLQYNNEQFF
.,TRBJ2-7,TRBD2,TRBV5-1,TGCGCCAGCAGCCCGGGAGGGGAGGCCTACGAGCAGTACTTC,CASSPGGEAYEQYF
.,TRBJ1-1,TRBD1,TRBV18,TGTGCCAGCTCATCATCACGGAGACAGGGCACTGAAGCTTTCTTT,CASSSSRRQGTEAFF
.,TRBJ2-7,TRBD2,TRBV10-2,TGCGCCAGCAGTGAGTCCTCCGGACTAGCGATTTACGAGCAGTACTTC,CASSESSGLAIYEQYF
.,TRBJ2-1,.,TRBV27,TGTGCCAGCAGTCGGGGACTTGACAGCTCCTACAATGAGCAGTTCTTC,CASSRGLDSSYNEQFF
once,TRBJ1-3,.,TRBV5-6,TGTGCCAGCAGCTTGGACGGGGGTGGTCGTGGAAACACCATATATTTT,CASSLDGGGRGNTIYF
.,TRBJ2-1,TRBD1,TRBV19,TGTGCCAGTAGGAAGCCGGGACAGGTTTTTGCTGAGCAGTTCTTC,CASRKPGQVFAEQFF
.,TRBJ2-1,.,TRBV2,TGTGCCAGCAGTTTCCGGGACAATCCCTACAATGAGCAGTTCTTC,CASSFRDNPYNEQFF
once,TRBJ2-2,TRBD2,TRBV6-5,TGTGCCAGCAGTTACGAGGGGACTAGCGGATCCGGGGAGCTGTTTTTT,CASSYEGTSGSGELFF
.,TRBJ1-5,TRBD1,TRBV10-1,TGCGCCAGCAGTGAGTATTCCGGGCAGGGGGAATGGAGCAATCAGCCCCAGCATTTT,CASSEYSGQGEWSNQPQHF
.,TRBJ1-6,.,TRBV5-1,TGCGCCAGCAGCCCACAACCAGGGTCACCCCTCCACTTT,CASSPQPGSPLHF
.,TRBJ2-5,.,TRBV5-1,TGCGCCAGCAGCTTTAAACAAGAGACCCAGTACTTC,CASSFKQETQYF
few,TRBJ1-1,TRBD1,TRBV11-2,TGTGCCAGCAATAAATTCCCCGGGACAGGGGGACCTGAAGCTTTCTTT,CASNKFPGTGGPEAFF
.,TRBJ2-7,TRBD2,TRBV5-4,TGTGCCAGCAGCCCGACTAGCGGGAGAGGGCGCTACGAGCAGTACTTC,CASSPTSGRGRYEQYF
once,TRBJ1-1,TRBD1,TRBV6-5,TGTGCCAGCAGTACGACAGGGGGTCAAACTGAAGCTTTCTTT,CASSTTGGQTEAFF
.,TRBJ2-3,.,TRBV19,TGTGCCAGTAGTGCGGGACGCACAGATACGCAGTATTTT,CASSAGRTDTQYF
.,TRBJ2-1,TRBD2,TRBV5-6,TGTGCCAGCAGCTTGGATCCTAGCGGGAAAATGGCTGAGCAGTTCTTC,CASSLDPSGKMAEQFF
.,TRBJ2-7,.,TRBV7-6,TGTGCCAGCAGCTTAGGTATCGGGAGTGTACGGTACGAGCAGTACTTC,CASSLGIGSVRYEQYF
.,TRBJ1-3,.,TRBV9,TGTGCCAGCAGCGTAGCTACGGGTGACTCTGGAAACACCATATATTTT,CASSVATGDSGNTIYF